Shown below are 14 T cell receptor beta chains from a single sample sequenced in a study of immune evolution from preneoplasia to lung adenocarcinoma. The method was immunoSEQ multiplex PCR; TCRdb's version includes in-frame clones alone and lacks a portion of them. The table shows approximately 3,000 clones, with about nine tenths occurring only once. What was sequenced was FFPE adjacent normal lung tissue. The receptor source for this set is a person in their 70s with lung adenocarcinoma.

The chain is built from TRBV9 and TRBJ2-3; D gene unclear. The V end was cut by 0 bases, the J end by 2 bases, with 10 bases between. This CDR3 region has 15 residues. Germline V lookup: CDR1 SGDLS, CDR2 YYNGEE. CDR3 bases: TGTGCCAGCAGCGTAGTGGGCTACTACACAGATACGCAGTATTTT. Translated: CASSVVGYYTDTQYF.

This sequence joins TRBV5-1 and TRBJ2-5, with 9 bases aligning to TRBD1. V trimming: 3 bases; J trimming: 4 bases; junction bases outside the gene matches: 4. There are 14 residues in the CDR3. CDR1 is SGHRS, CDR2 YFSETQ, per germline. The CDR3 protein is CASSSTGGAETQYF. The CDR3, as DNA: TGCGCCAGCAGCTCAACAGGGGGCGCAGAGACCCAGTACTTC.

This clone was found once. The chain links TRBV30 to TRBJ1-2; 7 bases agree with TRBD1. Germline CDR1 reads GTSNPN; CDR2 reads SVGIG (reference sequence). This CDR3 is built from 12 residues. With V trimmed by 4 bases and J by 3 bases, 2 bases remained unmatched. CDR3 residues: CAWKGQYYGYTF. The CDR3 DNA follows: TGTGCCTGGAAGGGACAGTACTATGGCTACACCTTC.

V gene TRBV5-1 combines with J gene TRBJ2-3; a weak D match, TRBD2 (6 bases). Between the trimmed V and J ends, which lost 3 bases and 2 bases, there was a span of 19 bases. Germline values: CDR1 SGHRS, CDR2 YFSETQ. The CDR3 covers 17 residues. The CDR3 sequence is CASSSTNRETFTDTQYF. The CDR3 coding sequence is TGCGCCAGCAGCTCGACTAACCGGGAGACCTTCACAGATACGCAGTATTTT.

The chain employs TRBV7-2 and TRBJ2-3; the match to TRBD2 covers 8 bases. This CDR3 region has 17 residues. The germline gives CDR1 SGHTA, CDR2 FQGNSA. The V and J ends lost 0 bases and 2 bases, in that order; junction bases with no gene match: 7. The CDR3 DNA reads as TGTGCCAGCAGCTTAGCGGGGAGCGGGGGTCCCACAGATACGCAGTATTTT. Translation gives CASSLAGSGGPTDTQYF.

This clone showed up just a few times. CDR3 nucleotides: TGCAGCGTTTTAACTAGCGGGTACAATGAGCAGTTCTTC. Encoded protein: CSVLTSGYNEQFF. The chain combines TRBV29-1 with TRBJ2-1, with TRBD2 matching over 9 bases. V was clipped by 5 bases and J by 4 bases; unmatched bases: 3. This CDR3 is 13 amino acids long. Germline V gives CDR1 SQVTM, CDR2 ANQGSEA.

This clone was seen just once. CDR3 region: CAWSVRQVGSEQFF. In DNA form, the CDR3 reads TGTGCCTGGAGTGTAAGGCAGGTTGGCAGTGAGCAGTTCTTC. The chain is built from TRBV30 and TRBJ2-1; D is uncertain. V was shortened by 0 bases and J by 9 bases, with 15 bases between the two germline ends. The CDR3 is 14 residues long. Germline-derived CDR1 and CDR2 are GTSNPN and SVGIG (reference sequence).

This rearrangement joins TRBV19 to TRBJ1-1, with 8 bases fitting TRBD1. Germline CDR1 LNHDA, CDR2 SQIVND (reference sequence). There are 12 residues in the CDR3. This CDR3 reads CATGGLYAEAFF. For the CDR3, the DNA is TGTGCAACAGGGGGGTTGTATGCTGAAGCTTTCTTT.

The genes are TRBV2 and TRBJ2-3; a weak D match, TRBD2 (5 bases). The CDR3 sequence is 15 residues long. Trimming cost V 2 bases and J 0 bases, with 9 bases left between them. CDR1 is SNHLY, CDR2 FYNNEI, per germline. The CDR3 loop is CASSERTGSTDTQYF. CDR3 nucleotide sequence: TGTGCCAGCAGTGAAAGGACTGGCAGCACAGATACGCAGTATTTT.

This chain connects TRBV27 to TRBJ2-5; 9 nucleotides match TRBD1. The CDR3 is made up of 16 amino acids. CDR1 is MNHEY, CDR2 SMNVEV, per germline (reference sequence). J gave up 0 bases and V 5 bases, and 7 bases lay outside the gene matches. As DNA, the CDR3 is TGTGCCAGCAGTCCTCGGACAGGGGCGGACCAAGAGACCCAGTACTTC. Its protein product is CASSPRTGADQETQYF.

The chain couples TRBV6-1 to TRBJ2-2, with 9 bases aligning to TRBD1. The CDR3 is 14 residues long. With 5 bases clipped from V and 7 bases from J, the junction kept 5 bases outside the gene matches. Germline CDR1 reads MNHNS; CDR2 reads SASEGT. CDR3 sequence reads: CASSFDRGDGELFF. The CDR3 DNA reads TGTGCCAGCAGTTTCGACAGGGGGGACGGGGAGCTGTTTTTT.

V and J are TRBV5-6 and TRBJ1-1, with a possible D match to TRBD1 (5 bases). V was pared by 4 bases and J by 11 bases, with 18 bases between. From germline, CDR1 is SGHDT and CDR2 YYEEEE. The CDR3 loop spans 13 amino acids. The CDR3 region is CASSTRGEAIAFF. The CDR3 coding sequence is TGTGCCAGCAGCACCCGAGGGGAGGCGATCGCTTTCTTT.

The chain employs TRBV7-3 and TRBJ2-5; 9 bases map to TRBD1. Trimming cost V 5 bases and J 4 bases; bases outside gene matches: 5. This CDR3 has 14 residues. The germline V gene encodes CDR1 SGHTA and CDR2 FQGTGA. The CDR3 protein is CASSPGQGVETQYF. CDR3 DNA sequence: TGTGCCAGCAGCCCGGGACAGGGTGTAGAGACCCAGTACTTC.

The V and J genes are TRBV6-1 and TRBJ1-3; a possible D gene is TRBD1 (5 bases). Trimming shortened V by 1 base and J by 0 bases, and 16 bases separated the two germline ends. Germline V CDR1 and CDR2: MNHNS, SASEGT. There are 18 residues in the CDR3. This chain's CDR3 is CASSEGLGRGISGNTIYF. For the CDR3, the DNA is TGTGCCAGCAGTGAAGGATTAGGTAGGGGCATCTCTGGAAACACCATATATTTT.